This T cell receptor (beta chain) is drawn from a study of chemoradiotherapy in HPV16-positive cancers. The wider study: Candidate HPV-specific T-cell clones and common TCR motifs came from functional assays in a couple of HPV16-positive patients. Study-wide findings and caveats: The functional HPV-specific definition rests on just a couple of HPV16-positive patients. In HPV16-positive patients, HPV-responsive T-cell expansion tracked better recurrence-free survival. Candidate HPV-specific clones and E7-related TCR motifs grew in tumor during treatment.

Concerning this clone: What it recognizes is unknown.

Profiling relied on immunoSEQ multiplex PCR, and the TCRdb table lists in-frame clones only, not all of them. The sample has fewer than 40,000 clones, about nine tenths seen once. The material sequenced was blood, taken from a patient who underwent chemoradiotherapy. This sequence originates from a human donor with HPV-associated anogenital cancer.

The CDR3 sequence is CASSEPGGNTGELFF. Written as DNA, the CDR3 is TGTGCCAGCAGTGAGCCGGGGGGGAACACCGGGGAGCTGTTTTTT. The J gene is TRBJ2-2, the V gene TRBV6-1; 7 bases line up with TRBD2. The CDR3 contains 15 residues. Germline CDR1 is MNHNS and CDR2 is SASEGT. V lost 3 bases to trimming and J lost 1 base; unmatched junction nucleotides: 2.